A selection of T cell receptor beta chains follows, all from one sample in a study of blood T cells in healthy people across ages. Via MiXCR, TCRdb re-called the 5' RACE reads, giving one row per CDR3 protein. The data hold approximately 780,000 distinct CDR3 sequences, with about a quarter observed a single time. These data also featured in a second study, about T cells of mothers and their children.

Material for sequencing was blood. All receptors derive from a boy aged 5 to 17 in good health. Both conserved end residues are part of each CDR3. D genes are given only for firm matches. Clone size, where shown, is once, few, many, or a class for clones that have expanded.

J	length	V	D	size	DNA	CDR3
TRBJ1-5	15	TRBV4-2	TRBD1	NA	TGTGCCAGCAGCGGTCGACAGGGAGGTAGTCAGCCCCAGCATTTT	CASSGRQGGSQPQHF
TRBJ2-5	14	TRBV12-3/TRBV12-4	TRBD1	few	TGTGCCAGCGGGTGGGCAGGGGGTACCAAGACCCAGTACTTC	CASGWAGGTKTQYF
TRBJ2-5	13	TRBV10-3	NA	many	TGTGCCATCAGTGAAGGATTACAAGAGACCCAGTACTTC	CAISEGLQETQYF
TRBJ1-4	15	TRBV6-5	NA	few	TGTGCCAGCAGTCCCGGGGGGGTGACCAATGAAAAACTGTTTTTT	CASSPGGVTNEKLFF
TRBJ1-1	15	TRBV5-1	NA	few	TGCGCCAGCAGCTCCGGGACATCAGTAAACACTGAAGCTTTCTTT	CASSSGTSVNTEAFF
TRBJ2-2	14	TRBV28	NA	NA	TGTGCCAGTTATGAGAATTTGAACACCGGGGAGCTGTTTTTT	CASYENLNTGELFF
TRBJ2-7	13	TRBV25-1	TRBD2	few	TGTGCCAGCAGTGAATTCGGCAGGGAGGGGCAGTACTTC	CASSEFGREGQYF
TRBJ2-1	14	TRBV27	NA	NA	TGTGCCAGCAGTCCCAACCCGGGATCGTATGAGCAGTTCTTC	CASSPNPGSYEQFF
TRBJ2-1	13	TRBV28	NA	few	TGTGCCAGCAAGGTACAGGGCGGGAATGAGCAGTTCTTC	CASKVQGGNEQFF
TRBJ1-5	15	TRBV4-1	NA	few	TGCGCCAGCAGCCAAGATTCGATGGTGAATCAGCCCCAGCATTTT	CASSQDSMVNQPQHF
TRBJ2-7	14	TRBV6-2/TRBV6-3	NA	NA	TGTGCCAGCAGTCGACTTACAGTATCCTACGAGCAGTACTTC	CASSRLTVSYEQYF
TRBJ2-2	15	TRBV28	TRBD1	NA	TGTGCCAGCAGTGAAACAGGGGTGATCACCGGGGAGCTGTTTTTT	CASSETGVITGELFF
TRBJ1-4	15	TRBV30	NA	few	TGTGCCTGGAGTCCACCACAGGGACCGGAGGAAAAACTGTTTTTT	CAWSPPQGPEEKLFF
TRBJ2-7	14	TRBV7-9	NA	few	TGTGCCAGCAGCCATCCGGCTTTCCCCTACGAGCAGTACTTC	CASSHPAFPYEQYF
TRBJ1-2	14	TRBV7-2	NA	NA	TGTGCCAGCAGCGAAAACAGGGTCGCGGATGGCTACACCTTC	CASSENRVADGYTF
TRBJ2-2	15	TRBV7-2	NA	few	TGTGCCAGCAGCTTACTTAACACGAACACCGGGGAGCTGTTTTTT	CASSLLNTNTGELFF
TRBJ2-2	16	TRBV3-1	TRBD2	NA	TGTGCCAGCAGCCAAGATCTAGCGGGGGCCACCGGGGAGCTGTTTTTT	CASSQDLAGATGELFF
TRBJ2-3	12	TRBV7-6	NA	NA	TGTGCCAGCGGAATCAGCACAGATACGCAGTATTTT	CASGISTDTQYF
TRBJ2-6	16	TRBV29-1	NA	few	TGCAGCGTTGCCGGGGACGCCCTCTCTGGGGCCAACGTCCTGACTTTC	CSVAGDALSGANVLTF
TRBJ2-7	15	TRBV12-5	NA	NA	TGTGCTAGTGGTTTGGTAGGGACTCCTCCCTACGAGCAGTACTTC	CASGLVGTPPYEQYF
TRBJ2-5	14	TRBV28	TRBD1	many	TGTGCCAGCAGTGTGAGGACAGGGCGAGAGACCCAGTACTTC	CASSVRTGRETQYF
TRBJ2-4	16	TRBV20-1	TRBD1	NA	TGCAGTGCTAGAGGGACAGGGGTGGGGGTCAAAAACATTCAGTACTTC	CSARGTGVGVKNIQYF
TRBJ2-4	14	TRBV12-3/TRBV12-4	TRBD2	NA	TGTGCCAGCAGTACAACTAGCGCTGGAAACATTCAGTACTTC	CASSTTSAGNIQYF
TRBJ1-4	15	TRBV11-2	NA	NA	TGTGCCAGCAGCTCAACAGGCTTGACTAATGAAAAACTGTTTTTT	CASSSTGLTNEKLFF
TRBJ2-7	17	TRBV2	TRBD2	NA	TGTGCCAGCAAGGCCGACCCCTGGCGGGAGAGAGTCAACGAGCAGTACTTC	CASKADPWRERVNEQYF
TRBJ2-1	15	TRBV4-2	NA	NA	TGTGCCAGCAGCCGAGAGGGACAGCAGGAGGGTGAGCAGTTCTTC	CASSREGQQEGEQFF
TRBJ2-2	17	TRBV4-1	TRBD2	NA	TGCGCCAGCAGCCAACGAGGCGGGGGACTGAACACCGGGGAGCTGTTTTTT	CASSQRGGGLNTGELFF
TRBJ1-5	14	TRBV29-1	TRBD1	few	TGCAGCGTTGCGACAGGGTTAGACGATCAGCCCCAGCATTTT	CSVATGLDDQPQHF
TRBJ2-7	14	TRBV19	NA	NA	TGTGCCAGTAGTATAGATCATCGGGGATACGAGCAGTACTTC	CASSIDHRGYEQYF
TRBJ2-5	12	TRBV6-1	NA	NA	TGTGCCAGCAGTGAAGCGGGAGGGACCCAGTACTTC	CASSEAGGTQYF
TRBJ2-1	14	TRBV19	NA	NA	TGTGCCAGTAGTATACAGGCAGTCCACAATGAGCAGTTCTTC	CASSIQAVHNEQFF
TRBJ2-5	15	TRBV28	TRBD1	few	TGTGCCAGCAGTCCTCTGGGACAGGGGAAAGAGACCCAGTACTTC	CASSPLGQGKETQYF
TRBJ1-4	17	TRBV5-1	TRBD1	few	TGCGCCAGCAGCTTGGGAAGGGGGCCTCTCGGAGAGGAAAAACTGTTTTTT	CASSLGRGPLGEEKLFF
TRBJ2-1	15	TRBV9	TRBD2	few	TGTGCCAGCAGCGTGGGACTAGTTCCCTACAATGAGCAGTTCTTC	CASSVGLVPYNEQFF
TRBJ2-1	15	TRBV5-1	TRBD2	NA	TGCGCCAGCAGCCGCGGACTAGCGGTCTACAATGAGCAGTTCTTC	CASSRGLAVYNEQFF
TRBJ1-4	14	TRBV20-1	TRBD1	NA	TGCAGTGCTAGAGAGGCCAGGGGGCAAGAAAAACTGTTTTTT	CSAREARGQEKLFF
TRBJ2-4	14	TRBV11-2	NA	NA	TGTGCCAGCAGCTTGAGGGGAGAGGAAAACATTCAGTACTTC	CASSLRGEENIQYF
TRBJ2-5	13	TRBV29-1	NA	few	TGCAGCGTTGGGGGGACATTCGGAGAGACCCAGTACTTC	CSVGGTFGETQYF
TRBJ2-5	14	TRBV9	NA	once	TGTGCCAGCTATCCCCCATTGGGGGAAGAGACCCAGTACTTC	CASYPPLGEETQYF
TRBJ1-2	17	TRBV11-2	TRBD1	NA	TGTGCCAGCAGCTTTGGACAGGGGCTGAGATATAGTTATGGCTACACCTTC	CASSFGQGLRYSYGYTF
TRBJ2-2	16	TRBV7-6	TRBD1	NA	TGTGCCAGCAGCTTATTTCGGACAGGGGGCACCGGGGAGCTGTTTTTT	CASSLFRTGGTGELFF
TRBJ2-2	15	TRBV7-9	TRBD1	NA	TGTGCCAGCACCCCGGGACAGGCTGGCACCGGGGAGCTGTTTTTT	CASTPGQAGTGELFF
TRBJ2-7	13	TRBV5-1	NA	NA	TGCGCCAGCACCCTGGGTAGCGGCTACGAGCAGTACTTC	CASTLGSGYEQYF
TRBJ1-5	14	TRBV12-3/TRBV12-4	NA	NA	TGTGCCAGCAGCCCCTCGTATAGCAATCAGCCCCAGCATTTT	CASSPSYSNQPQHF
TRBJ1-4	14	TRBV6-6	TRBD1	many	TGTGCCAGCAGTCGACAGGGAGGCGATGAAAAACTGTTTTTT	CASSRQGGDEKLFF
TRBJ1-6	14	TRBV27	NA	many	TGTGCCAGCAGCCCGGGGAGGTTAAATTCACCCCTCCACTTT	CASSPGRLNSPLHF
TRBJ1-4	18	TRBV4-1	NA	few	TGCGCCAGCAGCCAAGATGCCCTGCTCAGGGCAACTAATGAAAAACTGTTTTTT	CASSQDALLRATNEKLFF
TRBJ2-5	11	TRBV20-1	NA	NA	TGCAGTGCCAAGACTAGTGAGACCCAGTACTTC	CSAKTSETQYF
TRBJ2-7	15	TRBV7-2	TRBD2	NA	TGTGCCAGCAGCAGTCCGACTAGCGGCTCTTACGAGCAGTACTTC	CASSSPTSGSYEQYF